These 20 T cell receptor beta chains share one sample of origin, sequenced in a study of blood T cell repertoires in COVID-19. Sequencing used immunoSEQ multiplex PCR; TCRdb keeps in-frame clones, though not all of them. The sample lists fewer than 250,000 clones, around 80% occurring once. Sequenced input: peripheral blood. Receptors originate from a woman between 45 and 65 years old with acute or convalescent COVID-19.

The rearrangement joins TRBV6-1 to TRBJ2-1; TRBD2 matches at 10 bases. Germline CDR1 MNHNS, CDR2 SASEGT. V lost 1 base to trimming and J lost 9 bases; unmatched junction nucleotides: 15. The CDR3 totals 18 residues. CDR3 nucleotides: TGTGCCAGCAGTGAAGGGGTAAGGGCTAGCGGGAGAGTGGGTGAGCAGTTCTTC. It encodes CASSEGVRASGRVGEQFF.

This clone was seen a handful of times. The V and J genes are TRBV5-1 and TRBJ2-7, with D unresolved. The CDR3 runs 14 residues. Germline values: CDR1 SGHRS, CDR2 YFSETQ. With 0 bases removed from V and 5 bases from J, the gap between germline ends came to 12 bases. The CDR3 nucleotides read TGCGCCAGCAGCTTGGGCGGCTCTATGGACGAGCAGTACTTC. Translating gives CASSLGGSMDEQYF.

As DNA, the CDR3 is TGCGCCAGCAGCACGTCCGGGGCTAGCGGGAGCCAGTACTTC. As protein: CASSTSGASGSQYF. The chain carries TRBV5-1 and TRBJ2-5; 10 bases align to TRBD2. CDR1 is SGHRS, CDR2 YFSETQ, per germline. J was trimmed by 10 bases and V by 4 bases; bases with no gene match: 10. The CDR3 runs to 14 residues. The full variable domain, rest sourced from reference TRBV5-1 and TRBJ2-5, is KAGVTQTPRYLIKTRGQQVTLSCSPISGHRSVSWYQQTPGQGLQFLFEYFSETQRNKGNFPGRFSGRQFSNSRSEMNVSTLELGDSALYLCASSTSGASGSQYFGPGTRLLVL.

V is TRBV5-4 and J is TRBJ2-7; TRBD2 matches at 12 bases. The germline gives CDR1 SGHNT, CDR2 YYREEE (reference sequence). J was trimmed by 3 bases and V by 3 bases; bases with no gene match: 4. The CDR3 has 15 amino acids. The CDR3 loop reads CASSSGLAGIYEQYF. The CDR3 nucleotides are TGTGCCAGCAGCTCAGGACTAGCGGGAATCTACGAGCAGTACTTC.

The rearrangement joins TRBV5-1 to TRBJ2-5; maybe TRBD2 (6 bases). Trimming removed 1 base at V and 2 bases at J, with 18 bases between. Germline-derived CDR1 and CDR2 are SGHRS and YFSETQ. The length of the CDR3 is 17 residues. In DNA, the CDR3 is TGCGCCAGCAGCTTGAATTTTCGGGAGTGGGGTCAAGAGACCCAGTACTTC. As protein: CASSLNFREWGQETQYF.

This clone was seen once. The rearrangement uses TRBV24-1 and TRBJ2-1; 7 bases are shared with TRBD2. Germline assignment: CDR1 KGHDR and CDR2 SFDVKD. Trimming at V came to 10 bases and at J to 7 bases, leaving 15 bases not matched to a gene. CDR3 length: 15 residues. The CDR3 sequence is CATEAAQTSTNEQFF. For the CDR3, the DNA is TGTGCCACAGAAGCAGCCCAGACTAGCACGAATGAGCAGTTCTTC.

This clone was counted between two and nine times. This chain joins TRBV6-5 and TRBJ2-2, with 7 bases matching TRBD1. This CDR3 comprises 14 residues. The germline V gene encodes CDR1 MNHEY and CDR2 SVGAGI. V gave up 2 bases and J gave up 4 bases; unmatched junction bases: 1. CDR3 amino acids: CASSYNRGTGELFF. CDR3 bases: TGTGCCAGCAGTTACAACAGGGGCACCGGGGAGCTGTTTTTT.

The chain recombines TRBV5-8 with TRBJ1-4; 7 nucleotides align to TRBD1. CDR1 is SGHTS, CDR2 YDEGEE, per germline. After removal of 4 bases from V and 8 bases from J, the junction contained 8 bases not matched to a gene. The CDR3 totals 14 residues. The CDR3 DNA sequence: TGTGCCAGCAGCCTTAGGGACAGAACCGAAAAACTGTTTTTT. Translation gives CASSLRDRTEKLFF.

V and J are TRBV5-3 and TRBJ2-2; TRBD2 matches 9 bases. TRBV5-3 is labeled an ORF, and its function is uncertain. After removal of 6 bases from V and 2 bases from J, the junction contained 5 bases not matched to a gene. CDR3 length: 15 amino acids. The CDR3 loop reads CARTASGINTGELFF. CDR3 DNA sequence: TGTGCCAGAACCGCTAGCGGGATTAACACCGGGGAGCTGTTTTTT.

V usage is TRBV14 and J usage is TRBJ1-2; 7 bases are shared with TRBD1. Germline trimming cut 4 bases from V and 6 bases from J; bases unmatched to any gene: 8. Germline values: CDR1 SGHDN, CDR2 FVKESK. There are 14 residues in the CDR3. CDR3 sequence: CASSPHDREDGYTF. In nucleotides, the CDR3 is TGTGCCAGCAGCCCGCACGACAGGGAAGATGGCTACACCTTC.

The chain employs TRBV7-2 and TRBJ2-7, with 8 bases that match TRBD2. The germline V gene encodes CDR1 SGHTA and CDR2 FQGNSA. Unmatched junction bases numbered 0, after V lost 2 bases and J lost 3 bases. The CDR3 loop spans 13 amino acids. The chain's CDR3 is CASSLSGSYEQYF. CDR3 sequence (DNA): TGTGCCAGCAGCTTAAGCGGGAGCTACGAGCAGTACTTC.

The chain is built from TRBV5-1 and TRBJ1-3; D remains ambiguous. The V and J ends lost 0 bases and 0 bases respectively, with 7 bases between them. Germline assignment: CDR1 SGHRS and CDR2 YFSETQ. The CDR3 is made up of 15 amino acids. Here the CDR3 DNA reads TGCGCCAGCAGCTTGGGCGCTATCTCTGGAAACACCATATATTTT. Its translation: CASSLGAISGNTIYF.

The CDR3 spells CASSSGVFGNTIYF. The CDR3 region has the DNA TGCGCCAGCAGCTCAGGGGTTTTTGGAAACACCATATATTTT. The gene calls are TRBV5-1 and TRBJ1-3, with D perhaps TRBD1 (6 bases). The V end was cut by 3 bases, the J end by 3 bases, with 10 bases between. The CDR3 has 14 amino acids. Per germline, CDR1 SGHRS and CDR2 YFSETQ.

The V call is TRBV6-1, the J call TRBJ2-7, with D unclear. Germline loops: CDR1 MNHNS, CDR2 SASEGT. The CDR3 covers 14 residues. Trimming cost V 2 bases and J 2 bases, with 10 bases left between them. CDR3 region: CASSELAGAYEQYF. The CDR3 DNA reads TGTGCCAGCAGTGAATTGGCAGGCGCCTACGAGCAGTACTTC.

The chain links TRBV7-9 to TRBJ2-2; D unresolved. Germline V gives CDR1 SEHNR, CDR2 FQNEAQ (reference sequence). The CDR3 is 16 residues long. The V and J ends lost 2 bases and 4 bases respectively, with 14 bases between them. The CDR3 sequence is CASSLSQFSPTGELFF. CDR3 DNA: TGTGCCAGCAGCTTATCGCAGTTTAGCCCCACCGGGGAGCTGTTTTTT.

This clone was counted between two and nine times. The CDR3 region is CASSEALAGGTDTQYF. The CDR3 DNA is TGTGCCAGCAGTGAAGCCTTAGCGGGAGGCACAGATACGCAGTATTTT. The chain combines TRBV2 with TRBJ2-3; 9 bases map to TRBD2. Germline V gene sequence: CDR1 SNHLY, CDR2 FYNNEI. The ends lost 0 bases at V and 1 base at J; junction bases unmatched: 2. This CDR3 has 16 amino acids.

The V and J genes are TRBV6-4 and TRBJ2-1, with D perhaps matching TRBD1 (5 bases). The CDR3 loop spans 16 amino acids. Germline V CDR1 and CDR2: MRHNA, SNTAGT. V was clipped by 2 bases and J by 0 bases, with 11 bases between them. The CDR3 spells CASSDDARASYNEQFF. Written as DNA, the CDR3 is TGTGCCAGCAGTGACGACGCCAGGGCCTCCTACAATGAGCAGTTCTTC.

The rearrangement joins TRBV27 to TRBJ2-5; 10 bases align to TRBD2. The CDR3 extends over 16 amino acids. Trimming took 5 bases from V and 0 from J; bases not matched to a gene: 6. Germline V gene sequence: CDR1 MNHEY, CDR2 SMNVEV (reference sequence). The CDR3 loop reads CASSPWTSGDQETQYF. The DNA for the CDR3 is TGTGCCAGCAGTCCTTGGACTAGCGGAGACCAAGAGACCCAGTACTTC.

This clone has only a few counts. This chain links TRBV3-1 (or the pseudogene TRBV3-2) with TRBJ2-1; D is possibly TRBD2 (5 bases). V was shortened by 8 bases and J by 2 bases, with 16 bases between the two germline ends. CDR1 and CDR2 (germline): LGHDT, YNNKEL (reference sequence). The CDR3 is 15 residues long. This CDR3 is CASAQSGYPYNEQFF. DNA of the CDR3: TGTGCCAGCGCCCAGTCGGGATACCCCTACAATGAGCAGTTCTTC.

The chain couples TRBV24-1 to TRBJ2-7, with a possible D match to TRBD1 (6 bases). CDR1 and CDR2 from the germline V gene are KGHDR and SFDVKD. The V end was cut by 8 bases, the J end by 0 bases, with 19 bases between. This CDR3 spans 16 amino acids. CDR3 sequence: CATMGRTAVSSYEQYF. In nucleotides, the CDR3 is TGTGCCACCATGGGGCGGACAGCCGTAAGCTCCTACGAGCAGTACTTC.